This TCR beta chain was identified during a study of OX40 agonist ivuxolimab in advanced cancers. Germline loops: CDR1 MGHRA, CDR2 YSYEKL. The CDR3 sequence is 17 residues long. V lost 0 bases and J 1 base, leaving 14 bases between the germline ends. This table comes from immunoSEQ multiplex PCR, and its TCRdb copy is limited to in-frame clones, with some not included. The profile shows more than 65,000 clones, approximately 91% of them singletons. Sequencing used CD4+ or CD8+ T cells sorted from blood, obtained in a trial of the OX40 agonist ivuxolimab. This chain joins TRBV4-1 and TRBJ2-3; D is possibly TRBD1 or TRBD2 (5 bases each). The TCR comes from an adult with an advanced solid tumor such as melanoma, head and neck, liver or kidney cancer. DNA of the CDR3: TGCGCCAGCAGCCAAGATCTCCAGAGGGGTGGCACAGATACGCAGTATTTT. Translated: CASSQDLQRGGTDTQYF.